The next 17 T cell receptor beta chains were all read from a single sample in a study of identical twins. From the 5' RACE reads, TCRdb called clonotypes with MiXCR, one entry per CDR3 protein. This sample has 650,000 to 750,000 distinct CDR3 sequences; approximately 22% occur once, and the top ten carry approximately 4.3%. These data are also associated with another study on T cells expressing NK-cell markers.

Material: PBMCs. Source of these receptors: a woman under 30 in good health.

This clonotype was detected only once. This chain uses TRBV9 with TRBJ2-1, with D tentatively TRBD2 (7 bases). The ends were cut back, 0 bases at V and 4 bases at J, with 14 bases in the middle. Germline assignment: CDR1 SGDLS and CDR2 YYNGEE. The CDR3 has 16 residues. The CDR3 protein is CASSVGDGGPYNEQFF. In DNA, the CDR3 is TGTGCCAGCAGCGTAGGGGACGGGGGGCCTTACAATGAGCAGTTCTTC.

The chain couples TRBV12-3 or TRBV12-4 to TRBJ2-3; tentatively, D is TRBD2 (5 bases). This CDR3 is 16 amino acids long. Trimming took 5 bases from V and 2 from J, leaving 17 bases between them. CDR3 nucleotide sequence: TGTGCCAGCAGTCCGCGAATAGGTAGCGCCACAGATACGCAGTATTTT. The encoded protein is CASSPRIGSATDTQYF.

This clonotype was detected a few times. The chain recombines TRBV15 with TRBJ2-7; the match to TRBD1 covers 11 bases. With V trimmed by 0 bases and J by 3 bases, 4 bases remained unmatched. The CDR3 spans 16 residues. The germline V gene has CDR1 LNHNV and CDR2 YYDKDF (reference sequence). The CDR3 DNA is TGTGCCACCAGCAGAGACCGGGACAGGGGGTACTACGAGCAGTACTTC. Translated, it gives CATSRDRDRGYYEQYF.

The V gene is TRBV7-3, the J gene TRBJ2-6; either TRBD1 or TRBD2 may supply D (5 bases each). In germline, CDR1 is SGHTA, CDR2 FQGTGA. The length of the CDR3 is 13 residues. Trimming pared 5 bases from V and 3 bases from J, leaving 5 bases between. CDR3 residues: CASSGGGANVLTF. Here the CDR3 DNA reads TGTGCCAGCAGCGGGGGTGGGGCCAACGTCCTGACTTTC. The full variable domain, completed using reference TRBV7-3 and TRBJ2-6, is GAGVSQTPSNKVTEKGKYVELRCDPISGHTALYWYRQSLGQGPEFLIYFQGTGAADDSGLPNDRFFAVRPEGSVSTLKIQRTERGDSAVYLCASSGGGANVLTFGAGSRLTVL.

The rearrangement joins TRBV6-5 to TRBJ2-1, with 10 nucleotides matching TRBD2. CDR1 is MNHEY, CDR2 SVGAGI, per germline. The CDR3 spans 15 residues. The V segment lost 4 bases and the J segment 5 bases; nucleotides outside the gene matches: 5. The CDR3 DNA reads TGTGCCAGCAGTTCGGAACTAGCGGGACACAATGAGCAGTTCTTC. It codes for CASSSELAGHNEQFF.

V gene TRBV11-2 combines with J gene TRBJ2-5; D remains unclear. CDR3 length: 13 residues. Trimming pared 3 bases from V and 5 bases from J, leaving 10 bases between. Germline V CDR1 and CDR2: SGHAT, FQNNGV. The CDR3 loop is CASSLILFETQYF. The CDR3 DNA sequence: TGTGCCAGCAGCTTGATCCTTTTTGAGACCCAGTACTTC.

V is TRBV20-1 and J is TRBJ2-7, with 7 bases that match TRBD2. Germline V gene lookup returns CDR1 DFQATT and CDR2 SNEGSKA (reference sequence). This CDR3 spans 14 amino acids. V trimming: 6 bases; J trimming: 3 bases; junction bases outside the gene matches: 11. CDR3 region: CSAYGWEGGYEQYF. CDR3 nucleotides: TGCAGTGCCTACGGGTGGGAGGGCGGCTACGAGCAGTACTTC.

This clonotype was seen a handful of times. The DNA for the CDR3 is TGTGCCAGCAGTTACTCGAGGCAGACGGATACGCAGTATTTT. It specifies CASSYSRQTDTQYF. The rearrangement uses TRBV6-5 and TRBJ2-3; D not certain. V shed 0 bases and J shed 6 bases, with 10 bases lying between them. This CDR3 has 14 amino acids. The V gene's germline CDR1 is MNHEY and CDR2 SVGAGI.

This clonotype was picked up a small number of times. The V and J genes are TRBV6-2 or TRBV6-3 and TRBJ2-7; D perhaps matches TRBD2 (6 bases). The germline V and J ends were trimmed by 6 bases and 3 bases, with 15 bases remaining between them. This CDR3 is built from 14 residues. Germline-derived CDR1 and CDR2 are MNHEY and SVGEGT. Here the CDR3 DNA reads TGTGCCAGCAGCCGCGGGACCCTATACTACGAGCAGTACTTC. The encoded protein is CASSRGTLYYEQYF.

The CDR3 sequence: CATSDPSLAGGRSNEQFF. The CDR3 DNA reads TGTGCCACCAGTGACCCATCCTTAGCGGGAGGGCGGAGCAATGAGCAGTTCTTC. The chain is built from TRBV24-1 and TRBJ2-1; 11 positions agree with TRBD2. There are 18 residues in the CDR3. Germline CDR1 reads KGHDR; CDR2 reads SFDVKD. The V segment lost 4 bases and the J segment 6 bases; nucleotides outside the gene matches: 13.

This clonotype was detected only a few times. The J gene is TRBJ2-7, the V gene TRBV29-1, with a weak D call TRBD1 (5 bases). The CDR3 runs 11 residues. The V end lost 4 bases, the J end lost 7 bases, and 11 bases lay between the germline ends. CDR1 SQVTM and CDR2 ANQGSEA come from the germline V gene. The CDR3 loop reads CSVGTGMEQYF. The CDR3 coding sequence is TGCAGCGTTGGAACAGGTATGGAGCAGTACTTC.

The V and J genes are TRBV10-3 and TRBJ2-1; D is uncertain. CDR1 ENHRY and CDR2 SYGVKD come from the germline V gene. The CDR3 is 16 amino acids. The V and J ends lost 8 bases and 0 bases respectively, with 17 bases between them. CDR3 DNA: TGTGCCATCGCGAAGATGGGCGTCCGCTCCTACAATGAGCAGTTCTTC. Amino acid sequence: CAIAKMGVRSYNEQFF.

A single count supports this clonotype. The chain is built from TRBV20-1 and TRBJ2-3, with D unclear. This CDR3 is built from 14 residues. V lost 1 base, J lost 6 bases, and 14 bases lay in between. Germline loops: CDR1 DFQATT, CDR2 SNEGSKA (reference sequence). Here the CDR3 DNA reads TGCAGTGCTAGAGGGCTAGTTTATGATGATACGCAGTATTTT. Translating gives CSARGLVYDDTQYF.

This clonotype occurred many times. The V and J genes are TRBV5-6 and TRBJ2-7; tentative D call: TRBD1 (6 bases). Germline CDR1 and CDR2: SGHDT and YYEEEE. This CDR3 is built from 15 residues. Trimming took off 0 bases at V and 9 bases at J, with 19 bases between the two ends. The CDR3 reads CASSLGPVGGVRQYF. The CDR3 DNA follows: TGTGCCAGCAGCTTGGGGCCTGTTGGGGGCGTCAGGCAGTACTTC. The full variable domain, its missing parts supplied by reference TRBV5-6 and TRBJ2-7, is DAGVTQSPTHLIKTRGQQVTLRCSPKSGHDTVSWYQQALGQGPQFIFQYYEEEERQRGNFPDRFSGHQFPNYSSELNVNALLLGDSALYLCASSLGPVGGVRQYFGPGTRLTVT.

This clonotype was found a few times. V is TRBV10-3 and J is TRBJ1-1; TRBD1 matches at 7 bases. Germline V CDR1 and CDR2: ENHRY, SYGVKD. This CDR3 has 14 amino acids. V gave up 5 bases and J gave up 1 base; unmatched junction bases: 4. The CDR3 sequence is CAISKGQSNTEAFF. The CDR3 DNA reads TGTGCCATCAGTAAGGGACAGTCGAACACTGAAGCTTTCTTT.

This clonotype turned up a few times. This rearrangement joins TRBV20-1 to TRBJ2-5; 10 nucleotides align to TRBD2. The germline V gene has CDR1 DFQATT and CDR2 SNEGSKA (reference sequence). J gave up 4 bases and V 6 bases, and 8 bases lay outside the gene matches. There are 14 residues in the CDR3. CDR3 sequence: CSALRLAGAETQYF. The CDR3 DNA reads as TGCAGTGCCCTTCGCCTAGCGGGAGCAGAGACCCAGTACTTC.

The CDR3: CASGRAPTFPSEQYF. As DNA, the CDR3 is TGTGCCAGCGGCCGGGCCCCGACATTTCCCTCCGAGCAGTACTTC. This chain links TRBV27 with TRBJ2-7; D ambiguous. Germline lookup yields CDR1 MNHEY and CDR2 SMNVEV (reference sequence). This CDR3 spans 15 amino acids. V gave up 8 bases and J gave up 6 bases, with 23 bases separating them.